The T cell receptor (beta chain) described here comes from a study of blood T cell repertoires in COVID-19. Study-level background: COVID-19 samples, acute and convalescent, were from the United States, Italy and Spain.

The cohort comprised adults aged roughly 18 to 95 years residing in about 25 US areas. This clone has just a few counts. Germline trimming cut 1 base from V and 2 bases from J; bases unmatched to any gene: 15. Per the germline V gene, CDR1 is SGHVS and CDR2 is FQNEAQ. The CDR3 has 20 amino acids. How the authors handled the data: Estimation of nucleated cell counts relied on the amplification of reference gene primers. TCRdb keeps only in-frame clones here, not all; method: immunoSEQ multiplex PCR. V, J and clone size were drawn from that table, and D and trimming were deduced from the DNA. Here the sample spans approximately 300,000 clones, roughly 90% being singletons.

The sequenced sample consisted of PBMCs or T cells enriched from blood (not recorded which). The chain joins TRBV7-8 to TRBJ2-2; 8 bases line up with TRBD2. This clonotype was obtained from a man aged 60 to 69 who had recovered from COVID-19. CDR3 nucleotides: TGTGCCAGCAGCTTAGATCGGATATGGACTAGCAGACCTAACACCGGGGAGCTGTTTTTT. Residues: CASSLDRIWTSRPNTGELFF.